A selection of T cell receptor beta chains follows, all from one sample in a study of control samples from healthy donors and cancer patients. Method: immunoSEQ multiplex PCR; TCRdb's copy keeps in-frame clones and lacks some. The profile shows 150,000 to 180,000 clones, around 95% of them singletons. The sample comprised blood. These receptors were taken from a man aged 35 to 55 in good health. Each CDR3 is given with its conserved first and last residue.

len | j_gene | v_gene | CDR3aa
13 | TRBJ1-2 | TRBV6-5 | CASSRLGAEGYTF
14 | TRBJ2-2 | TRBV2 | CASDDSSNTGELFF
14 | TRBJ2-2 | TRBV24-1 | CATSGWEGTGELFF
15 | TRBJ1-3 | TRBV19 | CASSINRDSGNTIYF
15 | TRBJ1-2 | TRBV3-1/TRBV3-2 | CASSATGQAPYGYTF
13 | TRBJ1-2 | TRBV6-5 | CASRTGDVRGYTF
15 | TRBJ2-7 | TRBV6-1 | CASSEWDRGRNEQYF
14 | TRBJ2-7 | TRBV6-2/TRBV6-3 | CASSYRGQIYEQYF
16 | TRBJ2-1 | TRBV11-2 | CASSLAAGAPGGEQFF
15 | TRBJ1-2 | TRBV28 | CASSLSPTGQYGYTF
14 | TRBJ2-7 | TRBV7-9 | CASSFLRGGSEQYF
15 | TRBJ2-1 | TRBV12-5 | CASGLDRKAYNEQFF
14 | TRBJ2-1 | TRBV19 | CASSLSGGAGEQFF
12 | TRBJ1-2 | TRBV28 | CASEAGVGGYTF
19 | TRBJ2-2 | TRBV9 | CAGSQGGGIAKLQTGELFF
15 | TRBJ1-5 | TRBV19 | CASGDRAYSNQPQHF
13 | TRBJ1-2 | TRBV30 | CAWSDGTAYGYTF
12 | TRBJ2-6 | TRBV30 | CAGLSGANVLTF
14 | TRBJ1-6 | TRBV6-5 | CASKKETYNSPLHF
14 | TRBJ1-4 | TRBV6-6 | CASSYSGGGEKLFF
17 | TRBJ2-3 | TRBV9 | CASSANPRNPGVDTQYF
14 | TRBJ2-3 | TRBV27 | CASSSIGTTDTQYF
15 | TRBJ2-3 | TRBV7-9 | CASSPSGGTPDTQYF
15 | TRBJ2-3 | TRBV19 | CASSAQGRRTDTQYF
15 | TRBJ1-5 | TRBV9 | CASSVDPDSNQPQHF